This T cell receptor beta chain derives from a study of shared clonotypes between healthy human individuals. The germline CDR1 and CDR2 sequences are SGHRS and YFSETQ. With 1 base removed from V and 0 bases from J, the gap between germline ends came to 11 bases. The CDR3 sequence is 16 residues long. In the CD4+ fraction, cells were divided into CD45RA+ naive and CD45RA-negative memory subsets. Some clones are missing from TCRdb's copy, which holds only in-frame ones; the method was immunoSEQ multiplex PCR. The table shows some 680,000 clones, with approximately 73% occurring only once. The V gene is TRBV5-1, the J gene TRBJ1-3, with a weak D call TRBD1 (5 bases). The sequencing input was memory CD4+ T cells sorted from blood. Sample subset: CD45RA-negative fraction. The sequence was obtained from a woman in her twenties or thirties in good health. DNA of the CDR3: TGCGCCAGCAGCTTGTATGGGGACCCCTCTGGAAACACCATATATTTT. Translating it yields CASSLYGDPSGNTIYF. Together with reference TRBV5-1 and TRBJ1-3, the CDR3 gives the full variable domain: KAGVTQTPRYLIKTRGQQVTLSCSPISGHRSVSWYQQTPGQGLQFLFEYFSETQRNKGNFPGRFSGRQFSNSRSEMNVSTLELGDSALYLCASSLYGDPSGNTIYFGEGSWLTVV.